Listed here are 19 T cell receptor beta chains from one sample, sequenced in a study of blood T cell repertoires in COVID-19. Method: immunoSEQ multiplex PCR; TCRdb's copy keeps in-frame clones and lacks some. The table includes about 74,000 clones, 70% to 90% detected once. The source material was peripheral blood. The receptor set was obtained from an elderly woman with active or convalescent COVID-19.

The CDR3: CASTQGNSPLHF. The CDR3 DNA is TGCGCCAGCACCCAGGGGAATTCACCCCTCCACTTT. The chain carries TRBV5-1 and TRBJ1-6; D is possibly TRBD1 (6 bases). This CDR3 contains 12 residues. V lost 6 bases and J 7 bases, leaving 8 bases between the germline ends. Germline loops: CDR1 SGHRS, CDR2 YFSETQ.

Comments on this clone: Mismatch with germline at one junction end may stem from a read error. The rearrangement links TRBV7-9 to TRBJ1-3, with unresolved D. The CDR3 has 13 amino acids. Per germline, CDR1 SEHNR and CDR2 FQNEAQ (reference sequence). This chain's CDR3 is CASSLAGKGTTYF. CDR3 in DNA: TGTGCCAGCAGCTTAGCCGGGAAGGGCACCACATATTTT.

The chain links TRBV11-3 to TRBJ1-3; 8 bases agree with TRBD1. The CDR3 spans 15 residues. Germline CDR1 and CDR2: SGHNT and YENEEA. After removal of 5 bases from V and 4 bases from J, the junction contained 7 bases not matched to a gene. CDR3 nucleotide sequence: TGTGCCAGCAGCCCAGGACAGGGATCAGGAAACACCATATATTTT. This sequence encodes CASSPGQGSGNTIYF.

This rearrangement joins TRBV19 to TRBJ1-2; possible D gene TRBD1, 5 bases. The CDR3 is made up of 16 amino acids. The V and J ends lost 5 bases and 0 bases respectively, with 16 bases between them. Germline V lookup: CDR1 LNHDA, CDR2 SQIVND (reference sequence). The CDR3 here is CASSPYRGGANYGYTF. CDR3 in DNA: TGTGCCAGTAGTCCGTACCGAGGAGGGGCTAACTATGGCTACACCTTC.

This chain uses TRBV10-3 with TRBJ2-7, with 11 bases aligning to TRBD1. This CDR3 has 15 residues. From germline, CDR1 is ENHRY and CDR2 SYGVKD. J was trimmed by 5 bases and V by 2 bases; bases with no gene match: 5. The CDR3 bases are TGTGCCATCAGTGAGGGACAGGGGGCGGTAAACGAGCAGTACTTC. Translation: CAISEGQGAVNEQYF.

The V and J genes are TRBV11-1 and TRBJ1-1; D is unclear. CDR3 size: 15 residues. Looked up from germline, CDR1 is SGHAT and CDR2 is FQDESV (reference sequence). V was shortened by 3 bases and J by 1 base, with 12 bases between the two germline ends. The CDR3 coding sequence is TGTGCCAGCAGCTTCCCGAAACAGAGGAACACTGAAGCTTTCTTT. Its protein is CASSFPKQRNTEAFF.

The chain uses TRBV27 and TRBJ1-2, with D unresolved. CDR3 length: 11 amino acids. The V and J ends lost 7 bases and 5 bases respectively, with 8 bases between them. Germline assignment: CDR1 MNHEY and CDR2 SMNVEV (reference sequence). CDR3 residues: CASTGGYGYTF. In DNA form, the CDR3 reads TGTGCCAGCACGGGTGGATATGGCTACACCTTC.

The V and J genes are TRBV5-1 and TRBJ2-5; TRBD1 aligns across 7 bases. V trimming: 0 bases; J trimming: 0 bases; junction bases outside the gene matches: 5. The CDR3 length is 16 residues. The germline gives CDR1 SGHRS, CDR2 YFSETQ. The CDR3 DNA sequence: TGCGCCAGCAGCTTGGCCTTGGGACAGTACCAAGAGACCCAGTACTTC. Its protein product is CASSLALGQYQETQYF.

The CDR3 is CASSPLAGINYGYTF. The CDR3 bases are TGCGCCAGCAGTCCCCTCGCAGGCATAAACTATGGCTACACCTTC. The V gene is TRBV4-3, the J gene TRBJ1-2; D unclear. Germline CDR1 and CDR2: LGHNA and YSLEER. The CDR3 covers 15 residues. V was clipped by 6 bases and J by 2 bases, with 16 bases between them.

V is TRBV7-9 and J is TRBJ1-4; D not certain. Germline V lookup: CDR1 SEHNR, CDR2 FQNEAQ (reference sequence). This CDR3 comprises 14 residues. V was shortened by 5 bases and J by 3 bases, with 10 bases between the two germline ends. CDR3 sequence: CASSIYPPNEKLFF. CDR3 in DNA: TGTGCCAGCAGCATCTACCCCCCTAATGAAAAACTGTTTTTT.

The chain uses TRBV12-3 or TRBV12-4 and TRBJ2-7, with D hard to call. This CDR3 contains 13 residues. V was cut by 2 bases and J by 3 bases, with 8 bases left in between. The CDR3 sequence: CASSLSPRYEQYF. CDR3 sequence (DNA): TGTGCCAGCAGTTTATCCCCTCGCTACGAGCAGTACTTC.

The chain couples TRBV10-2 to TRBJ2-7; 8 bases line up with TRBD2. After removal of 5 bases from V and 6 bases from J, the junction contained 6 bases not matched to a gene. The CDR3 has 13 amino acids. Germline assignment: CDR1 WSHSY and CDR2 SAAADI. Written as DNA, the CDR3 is TGCGCCAGCAGTAGCGGGGGTTATCCCGAGCAGTACTTC. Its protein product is CASSSGGYPEQYF.

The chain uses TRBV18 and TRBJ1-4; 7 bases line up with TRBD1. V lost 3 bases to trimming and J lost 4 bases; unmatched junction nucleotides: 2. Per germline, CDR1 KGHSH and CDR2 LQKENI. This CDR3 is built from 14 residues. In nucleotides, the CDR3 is TGTGCCAGCTCACCGGGACAGAATAATGAAAAACTGTTTTTT. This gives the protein CASSPGQNNEKLFF.

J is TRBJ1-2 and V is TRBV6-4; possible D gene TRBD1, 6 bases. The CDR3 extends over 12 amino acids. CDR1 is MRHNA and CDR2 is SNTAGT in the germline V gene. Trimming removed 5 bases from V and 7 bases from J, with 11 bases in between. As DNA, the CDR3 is TGTGCCAGCAGTCCTGGGGGCGGTGGCTACACCTTC. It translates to CASSPGGGGYTF.

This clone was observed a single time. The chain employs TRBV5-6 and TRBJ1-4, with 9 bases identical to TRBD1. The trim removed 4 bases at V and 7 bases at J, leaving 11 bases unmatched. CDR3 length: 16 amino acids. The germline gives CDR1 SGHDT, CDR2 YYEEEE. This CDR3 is CASSDTGGADVEKLFF. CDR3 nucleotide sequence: TGTGCCAGCAGCGACACAGGGGGCGCGGACGTTGAAAAACTGTTTTTT. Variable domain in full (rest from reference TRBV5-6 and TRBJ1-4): DAGVTQSPTHLIKTRGQQVTLRCSPKSGHDTVSWYQQALGQGPQFIFQYYEEEERQRGNFPDRFSGHQFPNYSSELNVNALLLGDSALYLCASSDTGGADVEKLFFGSGTQLSVL.

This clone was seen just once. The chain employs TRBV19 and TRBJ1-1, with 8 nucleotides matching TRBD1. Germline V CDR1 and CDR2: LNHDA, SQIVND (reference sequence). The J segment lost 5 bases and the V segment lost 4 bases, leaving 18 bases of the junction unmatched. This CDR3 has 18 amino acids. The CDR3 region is CASSTPRDRRQLWTEAFF. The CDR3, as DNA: TGTGCCAGTAGTACCCCCCGGGACAGGAGGCAGTTGTGGACTGAAGCTTTCTTT.

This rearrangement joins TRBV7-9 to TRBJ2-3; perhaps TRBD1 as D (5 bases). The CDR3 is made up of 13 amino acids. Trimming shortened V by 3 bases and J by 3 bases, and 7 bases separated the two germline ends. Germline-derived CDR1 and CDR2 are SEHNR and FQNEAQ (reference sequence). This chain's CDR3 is CASSFQGTDTQYF. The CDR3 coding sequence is TGTGCCAGCAGCTTCCAGGGTACAGATACGCAGTATTTT.

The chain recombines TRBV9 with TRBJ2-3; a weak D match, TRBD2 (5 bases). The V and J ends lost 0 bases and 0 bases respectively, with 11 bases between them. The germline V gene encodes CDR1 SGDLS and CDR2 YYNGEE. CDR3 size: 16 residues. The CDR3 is CASSVAGAVSTDTQYF. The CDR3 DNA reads TGTGCCAGCAGCGTAGCAGGAGCGGTTAGCACAGATACGCAGTATTTT. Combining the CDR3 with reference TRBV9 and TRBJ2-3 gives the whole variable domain DSGVTQTPKHLITATGQRVTLRCSPRSGDLSVYWYQQSLDQGLQFLIQYYNGEERAKGNILERFSAQQFPDLHSELNLSSLELGDSALYFCASSVAGAVSTDTQYFGPGTRLTVL.

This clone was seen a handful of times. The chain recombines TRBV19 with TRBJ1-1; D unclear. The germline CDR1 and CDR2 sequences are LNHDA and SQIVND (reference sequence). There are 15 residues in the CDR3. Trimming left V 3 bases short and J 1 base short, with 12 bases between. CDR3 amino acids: CASSMLGRKNTEAFF. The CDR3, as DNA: TGTGCCAGTAGTATGCTGGGCAGGAAGAACACTGAAGCTTTCTTT.